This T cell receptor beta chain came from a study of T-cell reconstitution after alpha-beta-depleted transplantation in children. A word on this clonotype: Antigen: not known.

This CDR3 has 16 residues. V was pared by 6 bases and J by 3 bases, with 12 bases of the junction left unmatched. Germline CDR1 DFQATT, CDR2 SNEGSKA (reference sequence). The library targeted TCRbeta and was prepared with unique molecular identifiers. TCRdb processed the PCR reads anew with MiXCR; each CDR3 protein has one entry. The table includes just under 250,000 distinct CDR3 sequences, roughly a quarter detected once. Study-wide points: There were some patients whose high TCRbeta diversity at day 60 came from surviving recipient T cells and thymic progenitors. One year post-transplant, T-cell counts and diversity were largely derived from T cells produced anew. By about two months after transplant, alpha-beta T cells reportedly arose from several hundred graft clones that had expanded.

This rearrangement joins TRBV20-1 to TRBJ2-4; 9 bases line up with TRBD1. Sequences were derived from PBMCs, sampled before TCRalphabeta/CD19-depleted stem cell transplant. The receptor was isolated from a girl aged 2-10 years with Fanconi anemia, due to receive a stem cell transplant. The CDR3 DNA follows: TGCAGTGCCCGACGGGAGGACAGGGGAAGCAAAAACATTCAGTACTTC. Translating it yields CSARREDRGSKNIQYF.